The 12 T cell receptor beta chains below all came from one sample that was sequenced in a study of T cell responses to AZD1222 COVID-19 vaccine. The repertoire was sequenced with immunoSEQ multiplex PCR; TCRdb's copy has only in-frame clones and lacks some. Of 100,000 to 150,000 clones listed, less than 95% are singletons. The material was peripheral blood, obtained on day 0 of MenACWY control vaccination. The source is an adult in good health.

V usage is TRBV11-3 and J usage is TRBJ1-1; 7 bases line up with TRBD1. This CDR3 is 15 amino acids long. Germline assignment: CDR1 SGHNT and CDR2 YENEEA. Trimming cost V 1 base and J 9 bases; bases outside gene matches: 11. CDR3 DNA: TGTGCCAGCAGCTTAGGAAGGACAGGACACGACCAAGCTTTCTTT. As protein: CASSLGRTGHDQAFF.

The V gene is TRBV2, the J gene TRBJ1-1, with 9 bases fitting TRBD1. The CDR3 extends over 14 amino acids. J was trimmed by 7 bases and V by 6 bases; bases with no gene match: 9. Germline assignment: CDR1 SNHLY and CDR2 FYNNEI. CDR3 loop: CASSRTGVTREAFF. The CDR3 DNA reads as TGTGCCAGCAGCCGGACAGGGGTTACTCGTGAAGCTTTCTTT.

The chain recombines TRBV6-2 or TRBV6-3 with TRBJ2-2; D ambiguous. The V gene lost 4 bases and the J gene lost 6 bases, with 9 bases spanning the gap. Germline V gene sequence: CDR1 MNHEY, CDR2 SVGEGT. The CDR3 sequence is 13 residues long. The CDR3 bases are TGTGCCAGCAGTTTTAGAGAGTCCGGGGAGCTGTTTTTT. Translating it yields CASSFRESGELFF.

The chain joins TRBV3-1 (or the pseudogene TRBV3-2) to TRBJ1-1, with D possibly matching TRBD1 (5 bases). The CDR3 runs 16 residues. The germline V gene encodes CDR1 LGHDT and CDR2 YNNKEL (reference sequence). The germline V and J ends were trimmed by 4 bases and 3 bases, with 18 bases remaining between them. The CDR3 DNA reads TGTGCCAGCAGCCGCCGGGTCCGAGGGGCGGACACTGAAGCTTTCTTT. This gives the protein CASSRRVRGADTEAFF.

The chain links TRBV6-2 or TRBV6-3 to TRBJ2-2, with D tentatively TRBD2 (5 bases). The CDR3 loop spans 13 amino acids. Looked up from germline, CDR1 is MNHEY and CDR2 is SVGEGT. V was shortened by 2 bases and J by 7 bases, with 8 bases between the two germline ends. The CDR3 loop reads CASSYGGVGELFF. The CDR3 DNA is TGTGCCAGCAGTTACGGAGGTGTCGGGGAGCTGTTTTTT.

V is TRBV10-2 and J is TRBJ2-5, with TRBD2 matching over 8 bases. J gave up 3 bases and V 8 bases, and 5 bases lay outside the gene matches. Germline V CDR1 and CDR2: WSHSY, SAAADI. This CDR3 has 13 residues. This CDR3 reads CASRFSGEETQYF. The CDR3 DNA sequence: TGCGCCAGCCGCTTTAGCGGGGAAGAGACCCAGTACTTC.

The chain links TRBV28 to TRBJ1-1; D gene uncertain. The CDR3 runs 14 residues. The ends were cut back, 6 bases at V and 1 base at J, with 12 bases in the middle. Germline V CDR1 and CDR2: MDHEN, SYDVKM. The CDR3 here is CASRQRFKNTEAFF. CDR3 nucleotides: TGTGCCAGCAGACAGAGGTTTAAGAACACTGAAGCTTTCTTT.

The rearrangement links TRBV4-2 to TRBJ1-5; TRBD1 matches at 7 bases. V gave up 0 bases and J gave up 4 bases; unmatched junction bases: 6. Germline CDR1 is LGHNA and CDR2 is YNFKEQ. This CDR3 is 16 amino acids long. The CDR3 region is CASSQEGHRGNQPQHF. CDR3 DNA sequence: TGTGCCAGCAGCCAAGAAGGACACAGGGGTAATCAGCCCCAGCATTTT.

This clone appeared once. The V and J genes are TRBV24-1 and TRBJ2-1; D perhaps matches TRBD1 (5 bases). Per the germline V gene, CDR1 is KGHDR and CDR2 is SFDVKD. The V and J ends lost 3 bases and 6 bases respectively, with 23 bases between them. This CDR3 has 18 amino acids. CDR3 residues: CATSDRGATTPNINEQFF. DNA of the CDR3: TGTGCCACCAGTGATAGGGGCGCCACGACACCTAATATCAATGAGCAGTTCTTC.

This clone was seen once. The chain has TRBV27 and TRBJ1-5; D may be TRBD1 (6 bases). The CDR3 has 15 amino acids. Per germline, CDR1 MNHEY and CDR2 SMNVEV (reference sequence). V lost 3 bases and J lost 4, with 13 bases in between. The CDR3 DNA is TGTGCCAGCAGTTTTGCAGGGGCTCTTAATCAGCCCCAGCATTTT. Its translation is CASSFAGALNQPQHF.

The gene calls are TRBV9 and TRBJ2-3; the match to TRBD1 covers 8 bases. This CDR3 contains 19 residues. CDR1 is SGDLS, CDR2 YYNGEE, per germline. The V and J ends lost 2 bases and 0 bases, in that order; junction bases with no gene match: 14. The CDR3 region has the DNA TGTGCCAGCAGCGTGGGACAGGTTGGGTTGGAGCCTAGCACAGATACGCAGTATTTT. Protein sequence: CASSVGQVGLEPSTDTQYF.

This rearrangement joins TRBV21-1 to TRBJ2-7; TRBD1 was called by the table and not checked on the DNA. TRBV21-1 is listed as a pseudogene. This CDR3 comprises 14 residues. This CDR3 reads CASSSGTAPYEQYV. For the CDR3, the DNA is TGTGCCAGCAGTTCCGGGACAGCGCCCTACGAGCAGTACGTC.